A selection of T cell receptor beta chains follows, all from one sample in a study of identical twins. TCRdb redid the calling of the 5' RACE reads with MiXCR, one entry per CDR3 protein. The data show 400,000 to 500,000 distinct CDR3 sequences, around 20% seen once. The specimen sequenced was naive T cells sorted from blood. These receptors all come from a man aged 50 to 59 in good health. CDR3s include the opening cysteine and the closing phenylalanine or tryptophan. Fields, in order: clone size, D gene, J gene, V gene, CDR3 DNA, CDR3 protein. A D gene is named only where the DNA matches it firmly. Part of the rows lack a size; the others show once, few, many or a class for expanded clones.

>many|.|TRBJ2-2|TRBV7-8
TGTGCCAGCAGCTTAGCGCTAAGGGGCTGGGGGGACACCGGGGAGCTGTTTTTT
CASSLALRGWGDTGELFF
>.|.|TRBJ2-1|TRBV7-9
TGTGCCAGCAGCAGCTTACGGTTTCGTGAGCAGTTCTTC
CASSSLRFREQFF
>many|.|TRBJ2-5|TRBV6-2/TRBV6-3
TGTGCCAGCAGTTGGAAAGAGACCCAGTACTTC
CASSWKETQYF
>few|.|TRBJ1-5|TRBV20-1
TGCAGTGCTACAGGTCGCAATCAGCCCCAGCATTTT
CSATGRNQPQHF
>many|.|TRBJ2-6|TRBV6-5
TGTGCCAGCAGTTACTCGCAACAAACAGGGGCCAACGTCCTGACTTTC
CASSYSQQTGANVLTF
>many|TRBD1|TRBJ1-2|TRBV6-1
TGTGCCAGCCCCGGGACAGGGGACGCCACCTTCTATGGCTACACCTTC
CASPGTGDATFYGYTF
>few|.|TRBJ1-1|TRBV5-1
TGCGCCAGCAGCTTGGAATCCCGGAACACTGAAGCTTTCTTT
CASSLESRNTEAFF
>few|TRBD2|TRBJ2-1|TRBV5-1
TGCGCCAGCAACCGGGGGGGCCCAGATGAGCAGTTCTTC
CASNRGGPDEQFF
>once|.|TRBJ2-5|TRBV28
TGTGCCAGCAGTTTGGAGGGACAGACCCAAGAGACCCAGTACTTC
CASSLEGQTQETQYF
>.|TRBD2|TRBJ2-7|TRBV7-8
TGTGCCAGCAGCTTAAGGATAGCGGGAGGGCCAACCTCCTACGAGCAGTACTTC
CASSLRIAGGPTSYEQYF
>many|.|TRBJ2-1|TRBV27
TGTGCCAGCAGTTTATCGGGACGGACCTACAATGAGCAGTTCTTC
CASSLSGRTYNEQFF
>.|TRBD1|TRBJ2-1|TRBV3-1
TGTGCCAGCAGCCGTTACAGGGGGCAGGATGAGCAGTTCTTC
CASSRYRGQDEQFF
>many|TRBD2|TRBJ2-3|TRBV7-9
TGTGCCAGCAGCTTAATGACCGGGAGGGCCTCAGATACGCAGTATTTT
CASSLMTGRASDTQYF
>few|.|TRBJ2-1|TRBV20-1
TGCAGTGCTGGGGTGCACACCCTGGACAATGAGCAGTTCTTC
CSAGVHTLDNEQFF
>few|.|TRBJ2-2|TRBV29-1
TGCAGCGTTGAAGATGGGGGAGTGAACACCGGGGAGCTGTTTTTT
CSVEDGGVNTGELFF
>.|.|TRBJ2-3|TRBV4-3
TGCGCCAGCAGCCAAGAACTGGGGCGGGGTTATACGCAGTATTTT
CASSQELGRGYTQYF
>few|TRBD1|TRBJ2-1|TRBV7-3
TGTGCCAGCAGCCGCGGGACAGGGGCCAACAATGAGCAGTTCTTC
CASSRGTGANNEQFF
>many|TRBD2|TRBJ2-4|TRBV20-1
TGCAGTGCTGATATAAGCGGGGCGGTTAACATTCAGTACTTC
CSADISGAVNIQYF
>.|TRBD1|TRBJ2-7|TRBV27
TGTGCCAGCAGTTTAAAGGGGGCTCTTTACGAGCAGTACTTC
CASSLKGALYEQYF
>many|.|TRBJ2-7|TRBV5-5
TGTGCCAGCAGCTTTAGCAGAGGCCGGGGCGGCGAGCAGTACTTC
CASSFSRGRGGEQYF
>.|.|TRBJ2-1|TRBV24-1
TGTGCCACCAGTGCCTTAGCGAAGGATGAGCAGTTCTTC
CATSALAKDEQFF
>.|.|TRBJ2-7|TRBV4-2
TGTGCCAGCAGCCAAGAATGGAGGACATCCTACCCCTACGAGCAGTACTTC
CASSQEWRTSYPYEQYF
>.|.|TRBJ2-5|TRBV7-9
TGTGCCAGCAGCTCCAGCCGGGGAGCGGTCGTTCGAGAGACCCAGTACTTC
CASSSSRGAVVRETQYF
>.|.|TRBJ2-7|TRBV20-1
TGCAGTGCTAGAGCTAGTCGTCCCCGAGCCCTTCGGGGCACCTACGAGCAGTACTTC
CSARASRPRALRGTYEQYF
>few|.|TRBJ1-4|TRBV20-1
TGCAGTGCGGGCGGACGGGGTCATGAAAAACTGTTTTTT
CSAGGRGHEKLFF
>.|TRBD1|TRBJ2-1|TRBV14
TGTGCCAGCAGCCAAGACTTGGTGGGACAGGGGGGGTCGTACAATGAGCAGTTCTTC
CASSQDLVGQGGSYNEQFF
>many|.|TRBJ2-5|TRBV24-1
TGTGCCACCAGTGATTTCGGCGAGACCCAGTACTTC
CATSDFGETQYF
>.|.|TRBJ2-3|TRBV12-3/TRBV12-4
TGTGCCAGCAGTTGGACTTCTTCAGATACGCAGTATTTT
CASSWTSSDTQYF
>.|.|TRBJ2-1|TRBV5-1
TGCGCCAGCAGGCCGGGAGCAGGGGATCTGGCGCAGTTCTTC
CASRPGAGDLAQFF
>few|.|TRBJ1-4|TRBV29-1
TGCAGCGTTGACCCAACCGGGGACAACGAAAAACTGTTTTTT
CSVDPTGDNEKLFF
>few|.|TRBJ2-7|TRBV28
TGTGCCAGCAGTCCACACGGCGCCTACGAGCAGTACTTC
CASSPHGAYEQYF
>many|TRBD1|TRBJ2-7|TRBV29-1
TGCAGCGTTGTGGGGGACAGGGTCTACGAGCAGTACTTC
CSVVGDRVYEQYF
>few|.|TRBJ2-3|TRBV10-3
TGTGCCATCAGTGAGTCTTTTGCGGGGGCCCGAGATACGCAGTATTTT
CAISESFAGARDTQYF
>many|.|TRBJ1-2|TRBV12-3/TRBV12-4
TGTGCCAGCAGTTTAATGGCAGGGCGTTGGGATGGCTACACCTTC
CASSLMAGRWDGYTF
>few|.|TRBJ1-1|TRBV7-9
TGTGCCAGCAGCTTTGCGGCCAGGGAGGCTTTCTTT
CASSFAAREAFF
>few|.|TRBJ1-1|TRBV4-3
TGCGCCAGCAGCCAACAGGTGGACACTGAAGCTTTCTTT
CASSQQVDTEAFF
>many|.|TRBJ2-5|TRBV11-2
TGTGCCAGCAGCTTAGCGGGTCCGGGGACCCAGTACTTC
CASSLAGPGTQYF
>many|.|TRBJ1-2|TRBV28
TGTGCCAGCAGTCTTACGCGCTATGGCTACACCTTC
CASSLTRYGYTF
>.|TRBD2|TRBJ2-3|TRBV7-8
TGTGCCAGCAGCCCTCCGACTAGCCTTATTTCGCAGTATTTT
CASSPPTSLISQYF
>.|.|TRBJ1-5|TRBV12-3/TRBV12-4
TGTGCCAGCAGTTTGAAGGGGCAGGGCGGGCGAAGCAATCAGCCCCAGCATTTT
CASSLKGQGGRSNQPQHF
>.|.|TRBJ2-1|TRBV30
TGTGCCTGGGCAGTGACTCTCTTTGGCAATGAGCAGTTCTTC
CAWAVTLFGNEQFF
>.|.|TRBJ1-1|TRBV5-1
TGCGCCAGCAGCCGACAGTTCATGAACACTGAAGCTTTCTTT
CASSRQFMNTEAFF
>.|TRBD1|TRBJ1-6|TRBV12-3/TRBV12-4
TGTGCCAGCAGGTTCCGGGACAGGGCTTCACCCCTCCACTTT
CASRFRDRASPLHF
>.|.|TRBJ2-5|TRBV7-1
TGTGCCAGCAGCTCCAAGAGGGGCCGCCAAGAGACCCAGTACTTC
CASSSKRGRQETQYF